The clone carrying this T cell receptor (beta chain) was seen a handful of times. One entry per CDR3 protein, called by TCRdb with MiXCR from the 5' RACE reads. This table holds 340,000 or so distinct CDR3 sequences, around 13% found once. This record comes from a study of T-cell memory formation after mild COVID-19. The CDR3 contains 14 residues. Germline V gene lookup returns CDR1 MNHEY and CDR2 SVGAGI. V gave up 5 bases and J gave up 8 bases, with 15 bases separating them. This clonotype was sampled from a man aged 18-30 years who had mild COVID-19 (a few samples of this study predate the infection). Cell type and time point are not known. Input material: PBMCs or a T cell subset sorted from them (not recorded which). This chain connects TRBV6-5 to TRBJ1-4, with D possibly TRBD1 on 6 matching bases. CDR3 nucleotides: TGTGCCAGCAGTCAAGGGGGATTTCGGGAAAAACTGTTTTTT. Translating it yields CASSQGGFREKLFF.